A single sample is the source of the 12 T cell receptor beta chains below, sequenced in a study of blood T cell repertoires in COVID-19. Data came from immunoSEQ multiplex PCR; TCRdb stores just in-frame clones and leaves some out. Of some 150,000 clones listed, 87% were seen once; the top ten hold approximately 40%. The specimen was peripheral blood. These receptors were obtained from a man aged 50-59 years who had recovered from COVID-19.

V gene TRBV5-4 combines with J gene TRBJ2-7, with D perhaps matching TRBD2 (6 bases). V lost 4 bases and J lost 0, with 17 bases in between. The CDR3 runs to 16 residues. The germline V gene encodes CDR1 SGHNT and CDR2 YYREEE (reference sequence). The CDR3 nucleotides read TGTGCCAGCAGCCCCTCGGGACTCCATTTCTCCTACGAGCAGTACTTC. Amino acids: CASSPSGLHFSYEQYF.

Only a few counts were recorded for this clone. The DNA of the CDR3 is TGCGCCAGCAGCCAAGAGTCTAGCGGATCCTACGAGCAGTACTTC. Amino acids: CASSQESSGSYEQYF. The genes are TRBV4-1 and TRBJ2-7; 7 positions match TRBD2. Trimming cost V 0 bases and J 1 base; bases outside gene matches: 3. From germline, CDR1 is MGHRA and CDR2 YSYEKL. This CDR3 region has 15 residues.

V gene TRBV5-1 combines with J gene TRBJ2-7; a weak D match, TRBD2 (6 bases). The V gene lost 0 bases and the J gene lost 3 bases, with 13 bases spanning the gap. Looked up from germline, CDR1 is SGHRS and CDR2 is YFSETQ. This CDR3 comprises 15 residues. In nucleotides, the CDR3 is TGCGCCAGCAGCTTGGAGGCAGGGACTTTCTACGAGCAGTACTTC. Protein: CASSLEAGTFYEQYF.

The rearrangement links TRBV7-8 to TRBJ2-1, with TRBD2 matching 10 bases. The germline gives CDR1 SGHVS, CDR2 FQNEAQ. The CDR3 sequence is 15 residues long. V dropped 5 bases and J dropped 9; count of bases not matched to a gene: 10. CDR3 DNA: TGTGCCAGCAGCAAAAGCGGGGGGGCGTCTGGTGAGCAGTTCTTC. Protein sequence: CASSKSGGASGEQFF.

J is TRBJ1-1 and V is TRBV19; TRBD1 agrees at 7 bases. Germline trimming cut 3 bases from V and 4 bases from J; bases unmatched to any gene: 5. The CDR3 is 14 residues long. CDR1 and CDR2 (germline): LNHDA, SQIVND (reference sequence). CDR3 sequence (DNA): TGTGCCAGTAGTATGGGGCAGGGGGTCACTGAAGCTTTCTTT. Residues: CASSMGQGVTEAFF. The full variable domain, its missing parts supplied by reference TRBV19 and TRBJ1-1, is DGGITQSPKYLFRKEGQNVTLSCEQNLNHDAMYWYRQDPGQGLRLIYYSQIVNDFQKGDIAEGYSVSREKKESFPLTVTSAQKNPTAFYLCASSMGQGVTEAFFGQGTRLTVV.

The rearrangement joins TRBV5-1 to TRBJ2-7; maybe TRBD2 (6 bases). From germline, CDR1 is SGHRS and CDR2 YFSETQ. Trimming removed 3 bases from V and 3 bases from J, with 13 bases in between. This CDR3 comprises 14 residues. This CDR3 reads CASSSRDSYYEQYF. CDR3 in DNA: TGCGCCAGCAGCTCCCGGGACTCCTACTACGAGCAGTACTTC.

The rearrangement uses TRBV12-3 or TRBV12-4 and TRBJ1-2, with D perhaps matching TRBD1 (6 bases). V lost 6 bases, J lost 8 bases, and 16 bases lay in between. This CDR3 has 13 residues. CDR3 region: CASRTTGRGGYTF. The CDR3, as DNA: TGTGCCAGCAGGACAACAGGGAGAGGCGGCTACACCTTC.

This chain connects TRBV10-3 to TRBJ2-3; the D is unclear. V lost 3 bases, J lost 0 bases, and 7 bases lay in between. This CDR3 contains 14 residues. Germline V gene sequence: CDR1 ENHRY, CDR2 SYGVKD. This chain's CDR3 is CAISDGQSTDTQYF. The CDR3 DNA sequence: TGTGCCATCAGTGATGGGCAGAGCACAGATACGCAGTATTTT.

This chain's CDR3 is CASSLAESSYNSPLHF. The CDR3 DNA reads TGCGCCAGCAGCTTGGCCGAGAGCTCCTATAATTCACCCCTCCACTTT. The chain joins TRBV5-1 to TRBJ1-6; D unclear. Germline V CDR1 and CDR2: SGHRS, YFSETQ. CDR3 length equals 16 residues. Trimming pared 0 bases from V and 0 bases from J, leaving 7 bases between.

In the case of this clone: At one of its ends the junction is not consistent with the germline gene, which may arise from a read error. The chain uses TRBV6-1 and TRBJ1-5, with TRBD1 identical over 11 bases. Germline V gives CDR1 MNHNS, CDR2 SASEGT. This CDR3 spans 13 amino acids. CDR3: CASSEASGTGGGF. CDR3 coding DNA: TGTGCCAGCAGTGAAGCCTCCGGGACAGGGGGAGGTTTT.

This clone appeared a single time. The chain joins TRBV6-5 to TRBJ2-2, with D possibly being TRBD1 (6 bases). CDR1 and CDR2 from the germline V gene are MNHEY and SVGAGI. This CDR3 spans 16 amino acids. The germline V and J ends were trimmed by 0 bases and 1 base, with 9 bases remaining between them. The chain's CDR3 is CASSYSMGQNTGELFF. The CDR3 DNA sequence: TGTGCCAGCAGTTACTCGATGGGACAGAACACCGGGGAGCTGTTTTTT.

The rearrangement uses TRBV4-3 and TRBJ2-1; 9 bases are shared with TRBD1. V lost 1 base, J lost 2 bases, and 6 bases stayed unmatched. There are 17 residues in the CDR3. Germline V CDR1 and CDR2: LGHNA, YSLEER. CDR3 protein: CASSQGPGTGTYNEQFF. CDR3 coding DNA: TGCGCCAGCAGCCAAGGCCCCGGGACAGGGACCTACAATGAGCAGTTCTTC.